The 18 T cell receptor beta chains below all came from one sample that was sequenced in a study of blood T cell repertoires in COVID-19. Produced via immunoSEQ multiplex PCR; TCRdb's table is partial and in-frame only. The repertoire holds around 450,000 clones, with nearly 90% as singletons. What was sequenced was PBMCs or T cells enriched from blood (not recorded which). The receptors shown here come from a woman between 18 and 30 years old with acute COVID-19.

The chain combines TRBV27 with TRBJ2-2, with 11 bases fitting TRBD1. Unmatched junction bases numbered 8, after V lost 3 bases and J lost 2 bases. This CDR3 contains 18 residues. Germline lookup yields CDR1 MNHEY and CDR2 SMNVEV (reference sequence). The CDR3 region is CASSFLGTGGVNTGELFF. In nucleotides, the CDR3 is TGTGCCAGCAGTTTCCTGGGGACAGGGGGTGTTAACACCGGGGAGCTGTTTTTT.

This chain uses TRBV18 with TRBJ1-6; D is perhaps TRBD1 (5 bases). Trimming removed 1 base at V and 0 bases at J, with 10 bases between. CDR3 length: 17 amino acids. Per germline, CDR1 KGHSH and CDR2 LQKENI. The CDR3 region is CASSPRGGSSYNSPLHF. DNA of the CDR3: TGTGCCAGCTCACCACGGGGGGGGAGCTCCTATAATTCACCCCTCCACTTT.

A note on this clone: The same CDR3 can be traced to other DNA sequences in this sample. The chain links TRBV9 to TRBJ1-3; D remains unclear. Per germline, CDR1 SGDLS and CDR2 YYNGEE. V was cut by 0 bases and J by 0 bases, with 4 bases left in between. The CDR3 sequence is 14 residues long. The chain's CDR3 is CASSVVSSGNTIYF. The CDR3 region has the DNA TGTGCCAGCAGCGTAGTTAGCTCTGGAAACACCATATATTTT.

This sequence joins TRBV5-1 and TRBJ2-7, with 9 bases lining up with TRBD1. From germline, CDR1 is SGHRS and CDR2 YFSETQ. The CDR3 spans 13 residues. Trimming cost V 1 base and J 7 bases; bases outside gene matches: 3. The CDR3 DNA sequence: TGCGCCAGCAGCTTGACAGGGGGCGGAGAGCAGTACTTC. Its protein product is CASSLTGGGEQYF.

The rearrangement joins TRBV23-1 to TRBJ2-7; 10 bases fit TRBD1. TRBV23-1 falls under the ORF class, with uncertain function. CDR3 size: 14 residues. V trimming: 3 bases; J trimming: 5 bases; junction bases outside the gene matches: 4. The CDR3 spells CASSQGDRGNEQYF. The CDR3, as DNA: TGCGCCAGCAGTCAGGGGGACAGGGGCAACGAGCAGTACTTC.

The chain uses TRBV29-1 and TRBJ2-2; D is perhaps TRBD1 (5 bases). CDR1 is SQVTM, CDR2 ANQGSEA, per germline. The CDR3 contains 13 residues. The V gene lost 2 bases and the J gene lost 8 bases, with 12 bases spanning the gap. The CDR3 loop is CSVEPLGAGELFF. The CDR3 coding sequence is TGCAGCGTTGAACCCTTAGGGGCGGGGGAGCTGTTTTTT.

This clone came up a few times. The chain combines TRBV6-2 or TRBV6-3 with TRBJ1-2; unclear D gene. The V end was cut by 0 bases, the J end by 7 bases, with 9 bases between. Germline CDR1 MNHEY, CDR2 SVGEGT. This CDR3 has 13 residues. The CDR3 sequence is CASSYSERSGYTF. In DNA form, the CDR3 reads TGTGCCAGCAGTTACTCTGAGAGAAGTGGCTACACCTTC.

The chain carries TRBV3-1 (or the pseudogene TRBV3-2) and TRBJ2-5; 10 positions match TRBD1. The CDR3 covers 17 residues. The ends lost 3 bases at V and 6 bases at J; junction bases unmatched: 13. Germline V CDR1 and CDR2: LGHDT, YNNKEL (reference sequence). The CDR3 region is CASSQIGTGVGRQTQYF. The CDR3 DNA is TGTGCCAGCAGCCAGATCGGGACAGGGGTTGGCAGGCAGACCCAGTACTTC.

The sample holds one count of this clone. The chain uses TRBV5-4 and TRBJ2-1, with 12 nucleotides matching TRBD2. J was trimmed by 7 bases and V by 0 bases; bases with no gene match: 5. Per germline, CDR1 SGHNT and CDR2 YYREEE (reference sequence). The CDR3 contains 16 residues. CDR3 in amino acids: CASSLAPGTSGNEQFF. The CDR3 DNA is TGTGCCAGCAGCTTGGCCCCCGGGACTAGCGGGAATGAGCAGTTCTTC.

The chain uses TRBV28 and TRBJ2-7; TRBD1 might be the D (6 bases). The CDR3 loop spans 15 amino acids. From germline, CDR1 is MDHEN and CDR2 SYDVKM. Trimming took 5 bases from V and 0 from J, leaving 14 bases between them. Written as DNA, the CDR3 is TGTGCCAGCAGTCCGCACGACAGGTTCTCCTACGAGCAGTACTTC. Its protein product is CASSPHDRFSYEQYF.

Only a few counts were recorded for this clone. The chain joins TRBV7-6 to TRBJ1-1; maybe TRBD1 (5 bases). Germline V gives CDR1 SGHVS, CDR2 FNYEAQ. The V gene lost 4 bases and the J gene lost 0 bases, with 15 bases spanning the gap. The CDR3 is 16 residues long. DNA of the CDR3: TGTGCCAGCAGCTCCCAGGGAGAGCGGGTGAACACTGAAGCTTTCTTT. This translates into CASSSQGERVNTEAFF.

The V and J genes are TRBV5-1 and TRBJ2-3; 8 bases match TRBD2. Germline V lookup: CDR1 SGHRS, CDR2 YFSETQ. Trimming took 4 bases from V and 3 from J; bases not matched to a gene: 10. The CDR3 is 16 residues long. The CDR3 bases are TGCGCCAGCAGCGGAGGACCGGGACTAGGAACAGATACGCAGTATTTT. Translation: CASSGGPGLGTDTQYF.

The chain combines TRBV10-3 with TRBJ2-2; 9 positions match TRBD2. The germline CDR1 and CDR2 sequences are ENHRY and SYGVKD. The V gene end was trimmed by 4 bases and the J gene end by 7 bases; junction bases not matched to a gene: 10. The CDR3 spans 16 residues. The CDR3 reads CAISGGDSGSSGELFF. The CDR3, as DNA: TGTGCCATCAGTGGGGGGGATAGCGGGAGCAGCGGGGAGCTGTTTTTT.

The chain has TRBV28 and TRBJ2-7; D is possibly TRBD1 (6 bases). Trimming stripped 5 bases from V and 4 bases from J, with 15 bases between. The CDR3 runs to 14 residues. Germline CDR1 MDHEN, CDR2 SYDVKM. CDR3 residues: CASSVTGPSYEQYF. The CDR3 DNA sequence: TGTGCCAGCAGTGTGACAGGACCTTCTTACGAGCAGTACTTC.

This chain connects TRBV28 to TRBJ2-2, with no clear D. CDR3 length equals 14 residues. The germline V gene has CDR1 MDHEN and CDR2 SYDVKM. Trimming took off 2 bases at V and 7 bases at J, with 11 bases between the two ends. The CDR3 region is CASSLSRKVGELFF. The CDR3 DNA follows: TGTGCCAGCAGTTTAAGCAGGAAGGTCGGGGAGCTGTTTTTT.

The chain is built from TRBV10-1 and TRBJ2-2; the D is unclear. The CDR3 extends over 14 amino acids. V was cut by 0 bases and J by 6 bases, with 8 bases left in between. Looked up from germline, CDR1 is WNHNN and CDR2 is SYGVQD (reference sequence). The CDR3 spells CASSESTVPGELFF. The CDR3 DNA reads as TGCGCCAGCAGTGAGTCAACGGTTCCCGGGGAGCTGTTTTTT.

The J gene is TRBJ2-1, the V gene TRBV7-8; TRBD2 agrees at 8 bases. CDR3 size: 16 residues. Unmatched junction bases numbered 11, after V lost 5 bases and J lost 5 bases. Germline loops: CDR1 SGHVS, CDR2 FQNEAQ. In DNA, the CDR3 is TGTGCCAGCAGCCCTTTTCCGAGCGGGGGCAACAATGAGCAGTTCTTC. Translation: CASSPFPSGGNNEQFF.

The rearrangement uses TRBV29-1 and TRBJ1-2, with a possible D match to TRBD1 (5 bases). Trimming removed 8 bases from V and 4 bases from J, with 11 bases in between. The CDR3 is 11 residues long. CDR1 SQVTM and CDR2 ANQGSEA come from the germline V gene. CDR3 DNA sequence: TGCAGCATCGACAGCCGCTATGGCTACACCTTC. Translation: CSIDSRYGYTF.